Each of the 5 T cell receptor beta chains below was sequenced from the same sample in a study of T cell changes during pregnancy in multiple sclerosis. Using immunoSEQ multiplex PCR, the repertoire was profiled, and TCRdb retains in-frame clones only, with some absent. In the table there are tens of thousands of clones, around 90% of which are singletons. The material was CD4+ T cells from peripheral blood mononuclear cells, obtained before pregnancy. The receptors were sampled from a female donor with multiple sclerosis, enrolled in a pregnancy study.

The genes are TRBV6-1 and TRBJ1-5; a possible D gene is TRBD1 (5 bases). The germline V gene has CDR1 MNHNS and CDR2 SASEGT. This CDR3 contains 15 residues. Trimming cost V 8 bases and J 7 bases, with 21 bases left between them. CDR3 DNA sequence: TGTGCCAGCCAGAAAACCAAGGGGTACGGGCAGCCCCAGCATTTT. This translates into CASQKTKGYGQPQHF.

The V gene is TRBV19, the J gene TRBJ1-2; D uncertain. Germline V gene lookup returns CDR1 LNHDA and CDR2 SQIVND (reference sequence). V lost 9 bases and J lost 10, with 15 bases in between. There are 11 residues in the CDR3. The CDR3 nucleotides are TGTGCCAGCCGGCGCGCCGGGGACTACACCTTC. It specifies CASRRAGDYTF.

CDR3 in amino acids: CASSRLAGRTDTQYF. CDR3 coding DNA: TGTGCCAGCAGCCGACTAGCGGGACGCACAGATACGCAGTATTTT. The V gene is TRBV6-4, the J gene TRBJ2-3, with TRBD2 matching 11 bases. Germline-derived CDR1 and CDR2 are MRHNA and SNTAGT. V shed 6 bases and J 1 base; nucleotides not matched to a gene: 3. There are 15 residues in the CDR3.

The rearrangement uses TRBV5-1 and TRBJ2-2, with a tentative D call TRBD1 (6 bases). V was shortened by 3 bases and J by 6 bases, with 12 bases between the two germline ends. The germline CDR1 and CDR2 sequences are SGHRS and YFSETQ. The CDR3 sequence is 14 residues long. The CDR3 coding sequence is TGCGCCAGCAGCTGGGACACGAGCTCCGGGGAGCTGTTTTTT. Its translation: CASSWDTSSGELFF.

The rearrangement joins TRBV7-6 to TRBJ1-4; 9 nucleotides agree with TRBD1. The CDR3 is 16 amino acids. J was trimmed by 2 bases and V by 2 bases; bases with no gene match: 3. Per germline, CDR1 SGHVS and CDR2 FNYEAQ. The CDR3 protein is CASSLKGTGTNEKLFF. CDR3 DNA: TGTGCCAGCAGCTTAAAGGGGACAGGGACTAATGAAAAACTGTTTTTT. Drawing the rest from reference TRBV7-6 and TRBJ1-4, the complete variable domain is GAGVSQSPRYKVTKRGQDVALRCDPISGHVSLYWYRQALGQGPEFLTYFNYEAQQDKSGLPNDRFSAERPEGSISTLTIQRTEQRDSAMYRCASSLKGTGTNEKLFFGSGTQLSVL.